These T cell receptor beta chains were read from a single sample in a study of shared clonotypes between healthy human individuals. Produced via immunoSEQ multiplex PCR; TCRdb's table is partial and in-frame only. The repertoire holds just over 2,000,000 clones, with about 94% as singletons. Sequencing was carried out using naive CD8+ T cells sorted from blood. Source of these receptors: a man between 18 and 35 years old in good health. Both conserved end residues are part of each CDR3. D genes are given only for firm matches.

v_call	d_call	j_call	cdr3_aa
TRBV25-1	-	TRBJ2-3	CASSEYAGGESTDTQYF
TRBV6-5	-	TRBJ2-2	CASRAGTVNTGELFF
TRBV27	TRBD2	TRBJ2-7	CASSLSSGGAYEQYF
TRBV7-9	-	TRBJ1-5	CASSLVWGPYSNQPQHF
TRBV19	-	TRBJ1-1	CASSQGRDTEAFF
TRBV6-5	-	TRBJ2-7	CASSYFGQGMGGEQYF
TRBV11-2	-	TRBJ2-7	CASSLGEPYEQYF
TRBV4-2	-	TRBJ2-1	CASSTQIAQPYNEQFF
TRBV30	TRBD2	TRBJ2-5	CAWSVGAGGPSETQYF
TRBV9	TRBD1	TRBJ2-7	CASSVSGQGVYEQYF
TRBV4-1	-	TRBJ2-5	CASSQDFADQETQYF
TRBV7-2	-	TRBJ1-6	CASSLAHGQPYNSPLHF
TRBV7-9	-	TRBJ2-2	CASSLDSRPTGELFF
TRBV7-9	-	TRBJ2-3	CASSSTATSTDTQYF
TRBV27	-	TRBJ2-5	CASSAQGPQETQYF
TRBV6-1	-	TRBJ1-2	CASSELGPRYGYTF
TRBV6-6	TRBD1	TRBJ1-2	CASSYSTGGADGYTF
TRBV7-9	TRBD1	TRBJ2-3	CASSFGQATDTQYF
TRBV5-1	-	TRBJ2-7	CASSLVDPAAYEQYF
TRBV9	-	TRBJ2-1	CASSDQGHEQFF
TRBV13	-	TRBJ2-2	CASSLAGAATGELFF
TRBV6-1	-	TRBJ1-6	CASSEAPVYNSPLHF
TRBV29-1	-	TRBJ2-1	CSVEDLAGLYNEQFF
TRBV11-2	-	TRBJ2-3	CASSPLSVRLIDTQYF
TRBV30	-	TRBJ1-5	CAWSGGIGQNQPQHF
TRBV10-2	TRBD2	TRBJ2-1	CASTRLAASYNEQFF
TRBV13	-	TRBJ2-3	CASSLVSPNTQYF
TRBV7-9	-	TRBJ2-3	CASSTGLIWAPTDTQYF
TRBV9	-	TRBJ2-7	CASSVGGATDEQYF
TRBV27	-	TRBJ1-2	CASSLTGRGYGYTF
TRBV28	-	TRBJ2-3	CASSFSIIDTQYF
TRBV6-5	-	TRBJ1-1	CASSYGRSMNTEAFF
TRBV27	-	TRBJ2-7	CASHSLYEQYF
TRBV11-2	TRBD1	TRBJ1-1	CASSLAAGGQTEAFF
TRBV4-3	-	TRBJ2-1	CASSQDGKGNEQFF
TRBV7-9	-	TRBJ2-7	CASSLGQYEQYF
TRBV4-3	TRBD1	TRBJ2-7	CASSQDWGTDPYEQYF
TRBV7-3	TRBD1	TRBJ1-2	CASSSTGGRDYGYTF
TRBV6-5	-	TRBJ2-1	CASSDPPMEQFF
TRBV4-3	-	TRBJ1-2	CASSQGRSPNPNYGYTF
TRBV5-6	-	TRBJ2-7	CASSLSDGTYEQYF
TRBV7-9	TRBD2	TRBJ2-7	CASSERLAGYEQYF
TRBV15	-	TRBJ2-2	CATSGDTGELFF
TRBV4-1	TRBD2	TRBJ2-3	CASSQVAGGPGDTQYF
TRBV6-4	-	TRBJ1-3	CASSDIERSGNTIYF
TRBV29-1	-	TRBJ1-2	CSVEDIRQNYGYTF
TRBV6-6	TRBD1	TRBJ2-7	CASSYLTGGAKDEQYF
TRBV7-9	TRBD2	TRBJ2-1	CASSPRTRPNEQFF
TRBV5-6	TRBD2	TRBJ2-7	CASSGGLPYEQYF
TRBV4-1	-	TRBJ1-1	CASSPLQAGGSEAFF
TRBV18	-	TRBJ2-7	CASSPPRSYEQYF
TRBV11-2	-	TRBJ2-2	CASSGGAVIAGELFF
TRBV27	-	TRBJ2-7	CASSLSGETEQYF
TRBV7-9	-	TRBJ1-3	CADSGVSGNTIYF